Below, 26 T cell receptor beta chains from the same sample are listed, as sequenced in a study of shared clonotypes between healthy human individuals. Measured with immunoSEQ multiplex PCR; TCRdb has only the in-frame clones, and not every one. The data hold around 1.6 million clones, with around 98% observed a single time. Sequencing was carried out using naive CD4+ T cells sorted from blood. The subset: CD45RA+ positively selected. These receptor sequences come from a man under 40 in good health.

The chain links TRBV28 to TRBJ1-4; D is unclear. This CDR3 spans 11 amino acids. V lost 3 bases and J 13 bases, leaving 9 bases between the germline ends. From germline, CDR1 is MDHEN and CDR2 SYDVKM. DNA for the CDR3: TGTGCCAGCAGTTTCATCGGACGACTGTTTTTT. Translated, it gives CASSFIGRLFF.

This chain joins TRBV6-5 and TRBJ2-7; TRBD1 matches 8 bases. The CDR3 totals 15 residues. Trimming took 5 bases from V and 5 from J; bases not matched to a gene: 11. Germline loops: CDR1 MNHEY, CDR2 SVGAGI. CDR3 amino acids: CASSTTGAMIHEQYF. The CDR3 bases are TGTGCCAGCAGTACGACAGGGGCGATGATCCACGAGCAGTACTTC.

The V gene is TRBV11-2, the J gene TRBJ2-7; D assignment may be TRBD1 or TRBD2 (6 bases each). This CDR3 is built from 15 residues. Germline CDR1 reads SGHAT; CDR2 reads FQNNGV. Trimming removed 4 bases from V and 0 bases from J, with 13 bases in between. This CDR3 reads CASSSPRGRSYEQYF. CDR3 bases: TGTGCCAGCAGCTCCCCCCGGGGGCGCTCCTACGAGCAGTACTTC.

J is TRBJ1-4 and V is TRBV28; TRBD1 is a possible D gene (6 bases). The CDR3 extends over 15 amino acids. V was shortened by 7 bases and J by 3 bases, with 15 bases between the two germline ends. Germline loops: CDR1 MDHEN, CDR2 SYDVKM. CDR3 DNA sequence: TGTGCCAGCACCTTTGAGGGGGTGGCTAATGAAAAACTGTTTTTT. Its protein product is CASTFEGVANEKLFF.

The chain couples TRBV30 to TRBJ2-6, with D unresolved. The CDR3 is 14 residues long. V was trimmed by 3 bases and J by 0 bases, leaving 6 bases between them. Looked up from germline, CDR1 is GTSNPN and CDR2 is SVGIG (reference sequence). The CDR3 nucleotides are TGTGCCTGGAGCTTCCTCTCTGGGGCCAACGTCCTGACTTTC. Protein product: CAWSFLSGANVLTF.

The V and J genes are TRBV5-4 and TRBJ2-1, with 9 bases lining up with TRBD1. The V segment lost 3 bases and the J segment 3 bases; nucleotides outside the gene matches: 13. The CDR3 sequence is 18 residues long. Germline-derived CDR1 and CDR2 are SGHNT and YYREEE (reference sequence). As DNA, the CDR3 is TGTGCCAGCAGCTCGACAGGGGGACCAGCACTGTACTACAATGAGCAGTTCTTC. Encoded protein: CASSSTGGPALYYNEQFF.

The rearrangement joins TRBV7-3 to TRBJ2-1, with D maybe TRBD1 (5 bases). The CDR3 has 15 amino acids. V was trimmed by 4 bases and J by 5 bases, leaving 15 bases between them. Germline assignment: CDR1 SGHTA and CDR2 FQGTGA. The CDR3 DNA reads TGTGCCAGCAGCTACTTCGCAGGGAAGCACAATGAGCAGTTCTTC. Its protein is CASSYFAGKHNEQFF. Full variable domain (remainder filled in from reference TRBV7-3 and TRBJ2-1): GAGVSQTPSNKVTEKGKYVELRCDPISGHTALYWYRQSLGQGPEFLIYFQGTGAADDSGLPNDRFFAVRPEGSVSTLKIQRTERGDSAVYLCASSYFAGKHNEQFFGPGTRLTVL.

CDR3 in amino acids: CSVASGWGMNTEAFF. The CDR3 coding sequence is TGCAGCGTTGCCTCGGGTTGGGGGATGAACACTGAAGCTTTCTTT. This chain joins TRBV29-1 and TRBJ1-1; perhaps TRBD1 as D (5 bases). In germline, CDR1 is SQVTM, CDR2 ANQGSEA. V lost 4 bases and J 0 bases, leaving 15 bases between the germline ends. CDR3 size: 15 residues.

The CDR3, as DNA: TGCGCCAGCAGCACCGGGACAGGGGGCCTCGCAGATACGCAGTATTTT. Translated, it gives CASSTGTGGLADTQYF. This sequence joins TRBV5-1 and TRBJ2-3; 12 bases fit TRBD1. The trim removed 4 bases at V and 4 bases at J, leaving 7 bases unmatched. The CDR3 runs 16 residues. Germline V gene sequence: CDR1 SGHRS, CDR2 YFSETQ.

This chain connects TRBV7-2 to TRBJ2-7; D gene ambiguous. The germline gives CDR1 SGHTA, CDR2 FQGNSA. V lost 5 bases, J lost 6 bases, and 17 bases lay in between. The CDR3 is 14 residues long. DNA for the CDR3: TGTGCCAGCAGCCCGGACGGCCGCAGTTTCGAGCAGTACTTC. Protein: CASSPDGRSFEQYF.

V and J are TRBV2 and TRBJ2-3, with a possible D match to TRBD1 (5 bases). V dropped 1 base and J dropped 2 bases, with 10 bases sitting between them. The CDR3 length is 15 residues. Germline-derived CDR1 and CDR2 are SNHLY and FYNNEI. In DNA, the CDR3 is TGTGCCAGCAGTGAAGTCAGGGTGGACACAGATACGCAGTATTTT. It encodes CASSEVRVDTDTQYF.

The chain recombines TRBV7-9 with TRBJ2-7; no definite D call. The CDR3 is 14 residues long. Trimming took 3 bases from V and 3 from J, leaving 12 bases between them. Germline V gives CDR1 SEHNR, CDR2 FQNEAQ (reference sequence). The CDR3 reads CASSLGSIGYEQYF. The CDR3 region has the DNA TGTGCCAGCAGCTTGGGTTCAATAGGCTACGAGCAGTACTTC.

V usage is TRBV7-2 and J usage is TRBJ2-1, with D perhaps matching TRBD1 (6 bases). The ends were cut back, 4 bases at V and 0 bases at J, with 13 bases in the middle. The CDR3 spans 16 residues. Per the germline V gene, CDR1 is SGHTA and CDR2 is FQGNSA. CDR3 DNA: TGTGCCAGCAGCTCGTGGACAGAGAGCTCCTACAATGAGCAGTTCTTC. Residues: CASSSWTESSYNEQFF.

V usage is TRBV5-6 and J usage is TRBJ2-7; D may be TRBD2 (6 bases). This CDR3 region has 14 residues. Germline V CDR1 and CDR2: SGHDT, YYEEEE. Trimming removed 4 bases at V and 1 base at J, with 12 bases between. The CDR3 nucleotides are TGTGCCAGCAGCCGTGGGGGGATTTCCTACGAGCAGTACTTC. It specifies CASSRGGISYEQYF.

The genes are TRBV7-3 and TRBJ2-2; 9 positions agree with TRBD2. This CDR3 has 16 residues. V was pared by 6 bases and J by 0 bases, with 5 bases of the junction left unmatched. Germline V gene lookup returns CDR1 SGHTA and CDR2 FQGTGA. The DNA for the CDR3 is TGTGCCAGCAGGGACAAGCGGGAGGCGAACACCGGGGAGCTGTTTTTT. It is translated as CASRDKREANTGELFF.

The chain is built from TRBV6-5 and TRBJ2-3, with D possibly TRBD2 on 6 matching bases. This CDR3 region has 15 residues. The V gene lost 5 bases and the J gene lost 10 bases, with 22 bases spanning the gap. Germline values: CDR1 MNHEY, CDR2 SVGAGI. The CDR3 sequence: CASSMITGGEGAQYF. CDR3 nucleotides: TGTGCCAGCAGTATGATAACCGGGGGAGAGGGAGCGCAGTATTTT.

The chain couples TRBV18 to TRBJ1-5; maybe TRBD1 (5 bases). V was pared by 1 base and J by 4 bases, with 17 bases between. The CDR3 sequence is 17 residues long. Germline V gene sequence: CDR1 KGHSH, CDR2 LQKENI. Here the CDR3 reads CASSPLPWGDDNQPQHF. The CDR3 coding sequence is TGTGCCAGCTCACCACTTCCCTGGGGCGACGATAATCAGCCCCAGCATTTT.

The chain has TRBV5-5 and TRBJ2-5; perhaps TRBD1 as D (6 bases). Trimming took 4 bases from V and 5 from J, leaving 18 bases between them. The germline CDR1 and CDR2 sequences are SGHKS and YYEKEE (reference sequence). The CDR3 totals 15 residues. Here the CDR3 DNA reads TGTGCCAGCAGCCTCTATGGGGGCGCATCGGAGACCCAGTACTTC. It codes for CASSLYGGASETQYF. The full variable domain, in which reference TRBV5-5 and TRBJ2-5 provide the parts outside the CDR3, is DAGVTQSPTHLIKTRGQQVTLRCSPISGHKSVSWYQQVLGQGPQFIFQYYEKEERGRGNFPDRFSARQFPNYSSELNVNALLLGDSALYLCASSLYGGASETQYFGPGTRLLVL.

The chain joins TRBV5-5 to TRBJ1-4; the D gene is possibly TRBD1 (6 bases). Looked up from germline, CDR1 is SGHKS and CDR2 is YYEKEE (reference sequence). Trimming stripped 4 bases from V and 6 bases from J, with 16 bases between. The CDR3 loop spans 15 amino acids. CDR3 nucleotides: TGTGCCAGCAGCCAGGTGGTGGGGGCCTATGAAAAACTGTTTTTT. Its protein product is CASSQVVGAYEKLFF.

The J gene is TRBJ2-4, the V gene TRBV9, with TRBD2 identical over 8 bases. Unmatched junction bases numbered 4, after V lost 2 bases and J lost 6 bases. CDR1 is SGDLS and CDR2 is YYNGEE in the germline V gene. The CDR3 runs 14 residues. Here the CDR3 reads CASSVGLAGNIQYF. The CDR3 coding sequence is TGTGCCAGCAGCGTCGGACTAGCAGGAAACATTCAGTACTTC.

The rearrangement joins TRBV5-1 to TRBJ2-5; D is uncertain. CDR3 size: 13 residues. Germline loops: CDR1 SGHRS, CDR2 YFSETQ. Trimming pared 4 bases from V and 5 bases from J, leaving 12 bases between. The CDR3 nucleotides are TGCGCCAGCAGCGTAGGGTCATATGAGACCCAGTACTTC. Its protein product is CASSVGSYETQYF.

The rearrangement links TRBV11-1 to TRBJ1-3, with D unresolved. The CDR3 runs to 15 residues. Trimming removed 1 base at V and 4 bases at J, with 11 bases between. From germline, CDR1 is SGHAT and CDR2 FQDESV (reference sequence). This CDR3 reads CASSLGPPGGNTIYF. In DNA, the CDR3 is TGTGCCAGCAGCTTAGGACCACCTGGAGGAAACACCATATATTTT. Complete variable domain (other parts from reference TRBV11-1 and TRBJ1-3): EAEVAQSPRYKITEKSQAVAFWCDPISGHATLYWYRQILGQGPELLVQFQDESVVDDSQLPKDRFSAERLKGVDSTLKIQPAELGDSAMYLCASSLGPPGGNTIYFGEGSWLTVV.

The chain is built from TRBV6-6 and TRBJ2-7; 7 nucleotides line up with TRBD1. The CDR3 length is 15 residues. Per the germline V gene, CDR1 is MNHNY and CDR2 is SVGAGI (reference sequence). V lost 2 bases and J lost 0; bases outside the gene matches: 4. CDR3 bases: TGTGCCAGCAGTTACGGCCAGGGGGTCTCCTACGAGCAGTACTTC. Residues: CASSYGQGVSYEQYF.

CDR3 nucleotides: TGTGCCAGCAGTTTAAAAGGGTCCTACGAGCAGTACTTC. It translates to CASSLKGSYEQYF. The chain combines TRBV27 with TRBJ2-7; D not certain. Deletions cut 2 bases from V and 1 base from J, with 6 bases between. Germline V gene data show CDR1 as MNHEY and CDR2 as SMNVEV (reference sequence). This CDR3 spans 13 amino acids.

Note on this clone: Other DNA sequences of this sample code for an identical CDR3. The chain employs TRBV18 and TRBJ1-1; TRBD1 matches 8 bases. The CDR3 runs 13 residues. Germline V gives CDR1 KGHSH, CDR2 LQKENI. The ends lost 5 bases at V and 2 bases at J; junction bases unmatched: 1. The CDR3 protein is CASSGQGNTEAFF. The CDR3 DNA reads TGTGCCAGCTCAGGACAGGGTAACACTGAAGCTTTCTTT. The variable domain in full, with the rest retrieved from reference TRBV18 and TRBJ1-1, is NAGVMQNPRHLVRRRGQEARLRCSPMKGHSHVYWYRQLPEEGLKFMVYLQKENIIDESGMPKERFSAEFPKEGPSILRIQQVVRGDSAAYFCASSGQGNTEAFFGQGTRLTVV.

Points on this clone: The sample has other DNA sequences that encode this CDR3 too. The chain combines TRBV29-1 with TRBJ2-7; 12 nucleotides match TRBD2. CDR3 length: 12 amino acids. V gave up 6 bases and J gave up 3 bases; unmatched junction bases: 0. Germline CDR1 reads SQVTM; CDR2 reads ANQGSEA. CDR3 amino acids: CSVGLAGYEQYF. The CDR3 DNA sequence: TGCAGCGTGGGACTAGCGGGCTACGAGCAGTACTTC.